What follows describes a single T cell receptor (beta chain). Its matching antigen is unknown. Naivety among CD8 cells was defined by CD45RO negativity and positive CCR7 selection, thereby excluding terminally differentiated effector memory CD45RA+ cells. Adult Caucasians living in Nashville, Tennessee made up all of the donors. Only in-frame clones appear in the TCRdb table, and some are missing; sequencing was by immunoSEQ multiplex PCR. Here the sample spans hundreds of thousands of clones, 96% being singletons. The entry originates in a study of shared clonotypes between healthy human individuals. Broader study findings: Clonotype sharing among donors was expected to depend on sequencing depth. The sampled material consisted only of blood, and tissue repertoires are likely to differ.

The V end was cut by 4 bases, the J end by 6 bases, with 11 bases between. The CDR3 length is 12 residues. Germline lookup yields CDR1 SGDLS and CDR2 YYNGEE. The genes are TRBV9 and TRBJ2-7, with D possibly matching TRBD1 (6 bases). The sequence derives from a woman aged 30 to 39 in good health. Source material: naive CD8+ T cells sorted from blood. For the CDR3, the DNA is TGTGCCAGCAGCTCGAACAGGGTCGAGCAGTACTTC. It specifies CASSSNRVEQYF.